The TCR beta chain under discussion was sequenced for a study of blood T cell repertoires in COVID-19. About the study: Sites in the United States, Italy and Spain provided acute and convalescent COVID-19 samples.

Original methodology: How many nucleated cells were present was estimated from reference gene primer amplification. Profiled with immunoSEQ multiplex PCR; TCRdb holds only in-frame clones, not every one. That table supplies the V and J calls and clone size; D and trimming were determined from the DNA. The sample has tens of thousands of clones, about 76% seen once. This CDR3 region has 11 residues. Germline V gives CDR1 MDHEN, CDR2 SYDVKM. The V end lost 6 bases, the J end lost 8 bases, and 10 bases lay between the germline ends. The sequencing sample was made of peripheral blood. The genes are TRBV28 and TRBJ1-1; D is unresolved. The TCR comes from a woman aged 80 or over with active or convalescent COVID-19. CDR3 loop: CASRTPGEAFF. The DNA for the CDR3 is TGTGCCAGCAGAACCCCAGGAGAAGCTTTCTTT.